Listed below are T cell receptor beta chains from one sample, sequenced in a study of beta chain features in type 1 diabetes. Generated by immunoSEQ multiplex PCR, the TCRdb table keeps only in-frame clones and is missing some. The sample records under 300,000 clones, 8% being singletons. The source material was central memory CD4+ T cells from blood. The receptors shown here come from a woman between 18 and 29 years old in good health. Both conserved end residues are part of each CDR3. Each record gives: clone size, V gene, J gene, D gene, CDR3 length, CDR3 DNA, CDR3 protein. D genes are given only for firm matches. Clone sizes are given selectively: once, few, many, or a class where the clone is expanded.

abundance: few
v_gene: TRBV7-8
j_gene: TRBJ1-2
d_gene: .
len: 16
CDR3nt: TGTGCCAGCAGCTTAGCGGGAGACTTAAGTTACTATGGCTACACCTTC
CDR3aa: CASSLAGDLSYYGYTF

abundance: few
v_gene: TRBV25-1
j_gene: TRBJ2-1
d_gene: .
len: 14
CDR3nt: TGTGCCAGCAGTGAAACAGTTCCCTACAATGAGCAGTTCTTC
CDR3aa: CASSETVPYNEQFF

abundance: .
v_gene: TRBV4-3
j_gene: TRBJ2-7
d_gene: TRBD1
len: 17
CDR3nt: TGCGCCAGCAGCCAAGAATTACAGGGGGCCGGGGCCTACGAGCAGTACTTC
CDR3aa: CASSQELQGAGAYEQYF

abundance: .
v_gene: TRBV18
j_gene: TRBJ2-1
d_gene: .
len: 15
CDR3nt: TGTGCCAGCTCCCCTTTAGGCGGGTCTGGGGATGAGCAGTTCTTC
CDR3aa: CASSPLGGSGDEQFF

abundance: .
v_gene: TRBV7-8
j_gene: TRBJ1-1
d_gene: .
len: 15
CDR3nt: TGTGCCAGCAGCCCCCGAAGGCTGATGAACACTGAAGCTTTCTTT
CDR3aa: CASSPRRLMNTEAFF

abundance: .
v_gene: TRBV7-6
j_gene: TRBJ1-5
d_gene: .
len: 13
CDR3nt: TGTGCCAGCAGCTTAGCGGGAGATCAGCCCCAGCATTTT
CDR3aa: CASSLAGDQPQHF

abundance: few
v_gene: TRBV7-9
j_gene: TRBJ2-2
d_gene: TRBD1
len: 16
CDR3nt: TGTGCCAGCAGCTCCGGACAGGGCGCGAACACCGGGGAGCTGTTTTTT
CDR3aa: CASSSGQGANTGELFF

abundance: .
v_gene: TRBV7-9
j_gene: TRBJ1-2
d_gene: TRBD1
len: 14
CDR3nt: TGTGCCAGCAGCTTAGTGGGACAGTCTTTCGGCTACACCTTC
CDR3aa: CASSLVGQSFGYTF

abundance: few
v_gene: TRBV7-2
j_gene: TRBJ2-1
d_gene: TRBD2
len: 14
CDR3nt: TGTGCCAGCACCTTAGCGGGGCACTACAATGAGCAGTTCTTC
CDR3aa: CASTLAGHYNEQFF

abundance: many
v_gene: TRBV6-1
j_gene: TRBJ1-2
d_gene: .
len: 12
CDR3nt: TGTGCCAGCAGTGTCGGGTTCTATGGCTACACCTTC
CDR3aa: CASSVGFYGYTF

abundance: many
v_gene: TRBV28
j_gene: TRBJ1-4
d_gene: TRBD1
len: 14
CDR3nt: TGTGCCAGCAGTTCCGGCGGGACAGGGGAAAAACTGTTTTTT
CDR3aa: CASSSGGTGEKLFF

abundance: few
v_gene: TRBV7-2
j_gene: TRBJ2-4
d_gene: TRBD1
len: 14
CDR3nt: TGTGCCAGCAGCTTTAGACAGGGGGCGGACATTCAGTACTTC
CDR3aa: CASSFRQGADIQYF

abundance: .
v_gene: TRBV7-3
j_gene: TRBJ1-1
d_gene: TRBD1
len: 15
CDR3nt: TGTGCCAGCAGCTTATATGGGACAGGGAAGGCTGAAGCTTTCTTT
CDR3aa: CASSLYGTGKAEAFF

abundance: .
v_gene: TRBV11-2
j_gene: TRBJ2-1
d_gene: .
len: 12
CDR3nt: TGTGCCAGCAGCCTAACATACAATGAGCAGTTCTTC
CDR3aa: CASSLTYNEQFF

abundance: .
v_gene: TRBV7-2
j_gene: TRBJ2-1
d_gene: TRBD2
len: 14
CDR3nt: TGTGCCAGCAGCTTAGACGGGGGGAACAATGAGCAGTTCTTC
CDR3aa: CASSLDGGNNEQFF

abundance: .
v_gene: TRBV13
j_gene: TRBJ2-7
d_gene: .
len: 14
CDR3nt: TGTGCCAGCAGCCACCGGGACACGTCCTACGAGCAGTACTTC
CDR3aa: CASSHRDTSYEQYF

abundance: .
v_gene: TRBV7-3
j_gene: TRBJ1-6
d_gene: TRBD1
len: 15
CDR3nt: TGTGCCAGCAGCACCGGACAGGGGGTGAATTCACCCCTCCACTTT
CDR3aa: CASSTGQGVNSPLHF

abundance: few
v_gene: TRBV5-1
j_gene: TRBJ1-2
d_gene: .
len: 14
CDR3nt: TGCGCCAGCAGCTTGGAGGACCGAAACTATGGCTACACCTTC
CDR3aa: CASSLEDRNYGYTF

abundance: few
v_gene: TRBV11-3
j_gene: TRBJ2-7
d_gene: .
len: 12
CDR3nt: TGTGCCAGCAGCTTAGATTGGGACGAGCAGTACTTC
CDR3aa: CASSLDWDEQYF

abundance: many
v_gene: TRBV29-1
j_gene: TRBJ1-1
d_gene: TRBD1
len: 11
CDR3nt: TGCAGCGACGACAGGGGGCACGAAGCTTTCTTT
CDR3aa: CSDDRGHEAFF

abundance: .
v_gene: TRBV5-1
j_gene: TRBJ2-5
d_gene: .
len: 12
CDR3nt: TGCGCCAGCCAGGGGGAGGGCGAGACCCAGTACTTC
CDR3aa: CASQGEGETQYF

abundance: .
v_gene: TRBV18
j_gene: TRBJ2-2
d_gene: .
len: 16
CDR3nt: TGTGCCAGCTCACCACGAGGAGTAAAGAACACCGGGGAGCTGTTTTTT
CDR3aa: CASSPRGVKNTGELFF

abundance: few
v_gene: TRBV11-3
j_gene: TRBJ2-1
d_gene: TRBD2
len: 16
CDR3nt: TGTGCCAGCAGCCCCGAGGGAAGCGGGAGGGGAAATGAGCAGTTCTTC
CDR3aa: CASSPEGSGRGNEQFF

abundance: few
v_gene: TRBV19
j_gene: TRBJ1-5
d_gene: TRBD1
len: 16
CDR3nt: TGTGCCAGTAGGGCGGGAACAGGGGGTATCAATCAGCCCCAGCATTTT
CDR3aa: CASRAGTGGINQPQHF

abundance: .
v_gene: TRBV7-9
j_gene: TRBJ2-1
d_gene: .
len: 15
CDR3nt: TGTGCCAGCAGCCCCCGAAGATCCAACTACAATGAGCAGTTCTTC
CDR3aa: CASSPRRSNYNEQFF

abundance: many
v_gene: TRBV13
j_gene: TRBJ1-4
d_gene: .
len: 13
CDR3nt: TGTGCCAGCAAGGAGGAGAGTAATGAAAAACTGTTTTTT
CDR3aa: CASKEESNEKLFF

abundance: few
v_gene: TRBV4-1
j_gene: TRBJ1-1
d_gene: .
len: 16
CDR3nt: TGCGCCAGCAGCCTTAGTCGCGGAGGGAGGAACACTGAAGCTTTCTTT
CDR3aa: CASSLSRGGRNTEAFF

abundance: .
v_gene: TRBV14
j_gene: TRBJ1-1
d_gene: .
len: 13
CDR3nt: TGTGCCAGCAGCCAACAGTGGAACACTGAAGCTTTCTTT
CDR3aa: CASSQQWNTEAFF

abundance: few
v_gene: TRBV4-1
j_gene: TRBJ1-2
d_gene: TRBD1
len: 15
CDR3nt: TGCGCCAGCAGCCAAGCGAACAGGGGTCTGGTTGGCTACACCTTC
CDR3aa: CASSQANRGLVGYTF

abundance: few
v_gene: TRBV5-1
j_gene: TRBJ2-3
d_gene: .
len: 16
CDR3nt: TGCGCCAGCAGCTTGGTGGGAGTCCCTAGCACAGATACGCAGTATTTT
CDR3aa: CASSLVGVPSTDTQYF

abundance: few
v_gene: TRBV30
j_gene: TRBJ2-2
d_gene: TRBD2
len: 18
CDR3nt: TGTGCCTGGACTGCGGGAGGGCCATTGGGGGCGAACACCGGGGAGCTGTTTTTT
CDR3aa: CAWTAGGPLGANTGELFF

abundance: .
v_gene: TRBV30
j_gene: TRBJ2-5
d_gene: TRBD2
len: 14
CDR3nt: TGTGCCTGGAGTGTACTAGCGGGAGTGGAGACCCAGTACTTC
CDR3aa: CAWSVLAGVETQYF

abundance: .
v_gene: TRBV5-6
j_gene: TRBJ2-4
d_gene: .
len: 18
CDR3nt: TGTGCCAGCAGCCCGTTGGGGACAACTAGCGCCACCAATGGCATTCAGTACTTC
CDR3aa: CASSPLGTTSATNGIQYF

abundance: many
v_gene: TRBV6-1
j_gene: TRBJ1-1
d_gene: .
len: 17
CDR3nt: TGTGCCAGCTGTGCCCGTACAGGTGGGACGTCGGGGACTGAAGCTTTCTTT
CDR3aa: CASCARTGGTSGTEAFF

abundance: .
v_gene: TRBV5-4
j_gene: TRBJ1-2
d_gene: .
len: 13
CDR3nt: TGTGCCAGCAGGACCGGGACGGAGTATGGCTACACCTTC
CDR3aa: CASRTGTEYGYTF

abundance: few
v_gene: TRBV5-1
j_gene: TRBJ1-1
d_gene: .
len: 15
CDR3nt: TGCGCCAGCAGCTCGCTCGGAGGGCTGAACACTGAAGCTTTCTTT
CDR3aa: CASSSLGGLNTEAFF

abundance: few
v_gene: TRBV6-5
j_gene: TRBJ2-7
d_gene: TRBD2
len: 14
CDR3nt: TGTGCCAGCAGGGGAACTAGCGGGCGGATCGAGCAGTACTTC
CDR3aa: CASRGTSGRIEQYF

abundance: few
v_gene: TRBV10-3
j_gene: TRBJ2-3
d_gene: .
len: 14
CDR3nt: TGTGCCATCAGTGAGGGGGGGAGCACAGATACGCAGTATTTT
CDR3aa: CAISEGGSTDTQYF

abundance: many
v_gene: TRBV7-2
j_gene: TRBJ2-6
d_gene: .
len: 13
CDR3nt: TGTGCCAGCACCATCGGGGGGCGCAGGGCCCTGACTTTC
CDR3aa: CASTIGGRRALTF

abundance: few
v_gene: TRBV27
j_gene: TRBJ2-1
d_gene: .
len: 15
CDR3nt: TGTGCCAGCAGTTTATCCAGGGGCTCCTACAATGAGCAGTTCTTC
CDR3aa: CASSLSRGSYNEQFF

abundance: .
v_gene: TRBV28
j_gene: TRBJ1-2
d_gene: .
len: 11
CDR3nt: TGTGCCACCAAACCGATCTATGGCTACACCTTC
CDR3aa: CATKPIYGYTF

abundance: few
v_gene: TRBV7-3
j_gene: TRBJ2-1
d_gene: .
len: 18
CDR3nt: TGTGCCAGCGGGGAGCCTTCCGGGACGGCCAGCTCCTACAATGAGCAGTTCTTC
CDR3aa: CASGEPSGTASSYNEQFF

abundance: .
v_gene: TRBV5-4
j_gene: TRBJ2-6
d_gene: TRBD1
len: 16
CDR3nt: TGTGCCAGCAGCCCGACAGGGGGTACTGGGGCCAACGTCCTGACTTTC
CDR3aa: CASSPTGGTGANVLTF

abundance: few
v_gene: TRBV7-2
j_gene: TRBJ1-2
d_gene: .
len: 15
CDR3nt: TGTGCCAGCAGCTTAGCCGTCTTGGGGGACTATGGCTACACCTTC
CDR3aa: CASSLAVLGDYGYTF

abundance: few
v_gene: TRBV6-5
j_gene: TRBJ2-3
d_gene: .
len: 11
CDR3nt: TGTGCCAGCAGTCCGGGGGATACGCAGTATTTT
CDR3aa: CASSPGDTQYF

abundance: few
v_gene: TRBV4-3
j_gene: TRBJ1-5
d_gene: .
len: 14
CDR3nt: TGCGCCAGCAGCCAAAGCCGCGAAGGGCAGCCCCAGCATTTT
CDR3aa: CASSQSREGQPQHF

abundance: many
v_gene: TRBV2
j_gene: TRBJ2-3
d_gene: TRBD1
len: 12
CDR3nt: TGTGCCAGCAGGGGACAGGACGATACGCAGTATTTT
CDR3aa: CASRGQDDTQYF

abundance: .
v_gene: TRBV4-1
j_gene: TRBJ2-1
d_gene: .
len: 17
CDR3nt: TGCGCCAGCAGCCCCCTGGGGGCAGGGAGCTCCTACAATGAGCAGTTCTTC
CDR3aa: CASSPLGAGSSYNEQFF

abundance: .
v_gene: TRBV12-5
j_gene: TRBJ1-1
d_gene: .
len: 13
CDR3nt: TGTGCTAGTGCGATCCAGGGGTACACTGAAGCTTTCTTT
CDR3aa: CASAIQGYTEAFF

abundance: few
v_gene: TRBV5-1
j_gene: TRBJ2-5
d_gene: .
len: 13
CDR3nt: TGCGCCAGCAGCTTGGAGGCTGAAGAGACCCAGTACTTC
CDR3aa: CASSLEAEETQYF

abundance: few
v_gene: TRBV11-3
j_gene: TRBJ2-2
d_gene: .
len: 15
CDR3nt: TGTGCCAGCAGCTTTAATCCGGCCTTCACCGGGGAGCTGTTTTTT
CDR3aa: CASSFNPAFTGELFF

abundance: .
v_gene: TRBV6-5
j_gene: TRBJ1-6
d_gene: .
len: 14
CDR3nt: TGTGCCAGCAGTTACGGCGGGTCGAATTCACCCCTCCACTTT
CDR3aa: CASSYGGSNSPLHF

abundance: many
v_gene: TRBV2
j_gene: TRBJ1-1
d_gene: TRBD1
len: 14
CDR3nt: TGTGCCAGCACCCCGACAGGGATGAACACTGAAGCTTTCTTT
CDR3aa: CASTPTGMNTEAFF

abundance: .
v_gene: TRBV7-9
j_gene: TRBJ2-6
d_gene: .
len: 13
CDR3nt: TGTGCCAGCAGCTTAGGTGGGGCCAACGTCCTGACTTTC
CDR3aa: CASSLGGANVLTF

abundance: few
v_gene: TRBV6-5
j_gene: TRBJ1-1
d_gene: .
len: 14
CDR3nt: TGTGCCAGCAGCCGTACTGCCAGGGTCGCTGAAGCTTTCTTT
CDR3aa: CASSRTARVAEAFF

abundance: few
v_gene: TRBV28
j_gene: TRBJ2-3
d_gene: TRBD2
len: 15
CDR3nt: TGTGCCAGCAGTACCCCTAGCGGCTTTACAGATACGCAGTATTTT
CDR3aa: CASSTPSGFTDTQYF

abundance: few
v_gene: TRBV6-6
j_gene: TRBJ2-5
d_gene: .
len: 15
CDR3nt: TGTGCCAGCAGTCTCCTGGGGGGTAGGCAAGAGACCCAGTACTTC
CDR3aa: CASSLLGGRQETQYF

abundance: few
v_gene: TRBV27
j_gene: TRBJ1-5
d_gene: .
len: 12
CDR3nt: TGTGCCAGCAGTTTAACGGATCTTCCCCAGCATTTT
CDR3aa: CASSLTDLPQHF